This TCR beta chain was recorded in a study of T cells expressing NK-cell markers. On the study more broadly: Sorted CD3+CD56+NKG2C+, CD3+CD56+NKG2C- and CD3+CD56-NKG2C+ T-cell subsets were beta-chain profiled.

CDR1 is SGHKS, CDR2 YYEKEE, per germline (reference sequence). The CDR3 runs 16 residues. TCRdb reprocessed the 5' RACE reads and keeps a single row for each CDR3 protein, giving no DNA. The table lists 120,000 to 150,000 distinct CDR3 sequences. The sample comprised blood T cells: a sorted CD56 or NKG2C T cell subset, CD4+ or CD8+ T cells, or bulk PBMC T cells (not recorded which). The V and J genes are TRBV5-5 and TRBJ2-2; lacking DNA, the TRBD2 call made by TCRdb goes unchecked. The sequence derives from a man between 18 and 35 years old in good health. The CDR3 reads CASSLGLAGLGGELFF. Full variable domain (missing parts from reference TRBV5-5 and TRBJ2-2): DAGVTQSPTHLIKTRGQQVTLRCSPISGHKSVSWYQQVLGQGPQFIFQYYEKEERGRGNFPDRFSARQFPNYSSELNVNALLLGDSALYLCASSLGLAGLGGELFFGEGSRLTVL.